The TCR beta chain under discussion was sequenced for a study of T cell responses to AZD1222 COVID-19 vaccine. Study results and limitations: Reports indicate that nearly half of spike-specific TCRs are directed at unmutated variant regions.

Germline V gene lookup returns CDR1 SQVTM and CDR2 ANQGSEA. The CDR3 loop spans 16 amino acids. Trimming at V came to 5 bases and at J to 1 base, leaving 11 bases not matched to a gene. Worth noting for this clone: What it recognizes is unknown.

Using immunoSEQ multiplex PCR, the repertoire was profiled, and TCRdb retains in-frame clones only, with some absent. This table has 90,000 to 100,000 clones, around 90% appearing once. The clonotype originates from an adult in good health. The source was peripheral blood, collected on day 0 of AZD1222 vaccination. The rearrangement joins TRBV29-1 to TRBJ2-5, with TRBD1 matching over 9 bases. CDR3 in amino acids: CSVYNPGQGFQETQYF. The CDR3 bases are TGCAGCGTTTATAATCCGGGACAGGGCTTCCAAGAGACCCAGTACTTC.